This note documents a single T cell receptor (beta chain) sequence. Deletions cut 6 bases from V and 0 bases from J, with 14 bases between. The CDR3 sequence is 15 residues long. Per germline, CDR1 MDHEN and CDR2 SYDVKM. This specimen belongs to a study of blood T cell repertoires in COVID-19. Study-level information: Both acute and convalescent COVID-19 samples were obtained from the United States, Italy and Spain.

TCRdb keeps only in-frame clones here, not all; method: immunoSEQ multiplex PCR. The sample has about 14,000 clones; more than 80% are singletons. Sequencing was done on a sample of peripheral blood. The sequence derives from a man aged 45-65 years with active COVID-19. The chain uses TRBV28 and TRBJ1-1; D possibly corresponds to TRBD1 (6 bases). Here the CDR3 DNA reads TGTGCCAGCAGGTCACTCAGGGGAATGAACACTGAAGCTTTCTTT. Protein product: CASRSLRGMNTEAFF.